A single sample gave rise to the 26 T cell receptor beta chains below, sequenced in a study of cytomegalovirus exposure and HLA in healthy donors. Using immunoSEQ multiplex PCR, the repertoire was profiled, and TCRdb retains in-frame clones only, with some absent. The profile covers 200,000 to 250,000 clones, with over 80% appearing a single time and about an eighth taken by the ten largest. Material: PBMCs. The origin of the receptors is a woman in her 30s in good health and CMV-seropositive.

This clone has only one observation. This chain connects TRBV5-1 to TRBJ1-2; 8 nucleotides line up with TRBD1. The CDR3 is 17 residues long. Per germline, CDR1 SGHRS and CDR2 YFSETQ. V was clipped by 0 bases and J by 0 bases; unmatched bases: 7. CDR3 protein: CASSLVPPGQANYGYTF. The CDR3, as DNA: TGCGCCAGCAGCTTGGTCCCACCGGGACAGGCTAACTATGGCTACACCTTC.

A note on this clone: Different DNA sequences within this sample yield the same CDR3. The chain uses TRBV5-6 and TRBJ1-5, with unresolved D. Germline assignment: CDR1 SGHDT and CDR2 YYEEEE. Trimming took 0 bases from V and 0 from J, leaving 4 bases between them. The CDR3 has 14 residues. The CDR3 bases are TGTGCCAGCAGCTTGGGGGGTAGCAATCAGCCCCAGCATTTT. It is translated as CASSLGGSNQPQHF.

The rearrangement links TRBV6-1 to TRBJ1-3; D gene unclear. The V gene's germline CDR1 is MNHNS and CDR2 SASEGT. The CDR3 runs 17 residues. V was pared by 2 bases and J by 0 bases, with 14 bases between. CDR3 protein: CASSETRWASSGNTIYF. The CDR3 bases are TGTGCCAGCAGTGAAACCAGGTGGGCGAGCTCTGGAAACACCATATATTTT.

The chain carries TRBV7-9 and TRBJ2-7; 11 bases are shared with TRBD2. The ends lost 5 bases at V and 1 base at J; junction bases unmatched: 7. Germline values: CDR1 SEHNR, CDR2 FQNEAQ (reference sequence). The CDR3 runs to 16 residues. CDR3: CASSGEGTSGSYEQYF. The CDR3 bases are TGTGCCAGCAGCGGAGAGGGGACTAGCGGATCCTACGAGCAGTACTTC.

The table lists this clone with a count of one. The chain employs TRBV7-6 and TRBJ2-1; 12 positions match TRBD2. The CDR3 is made up of 18 amino acids. V lost 5 bases and J lost 3; bases outside the gene matches: 11. Germline CDR1 and CDR2: SGHVS and FNYEAQ. The CDR3 loop is CASSRAGPGLAGYNEQFF. The CDR3 nucleotides are TGTGCCAGCAGCCGAGCAGGACCGGGACTAGCGGGCTACAATGAGCAGTTCTTC.

In this sample, this clone turned up a few times. The chain links TRBV27 to TRBJ1-2, with D perhaps matching TRBD1 (6 bases). There are 12 residues in the CDR3. The germline V gene has CDR1 MNHEY and CDR2 SMNVEV (reference sequence). The germline V and J ends were trimmed by 5 bases and 8 bases, with 12 bases remaining between them. The CDR3 is CASSPQGRGYTF. CDR3 nucleotides: TGTGCCAGCAGTCCACAGGGTAGAGGCTACACCTTC.

V is TRBV30 and J is TRBJ2-3; D unclear. Germline CDR1 and CDR2: GTSNPN and SVGIG (reference sequence). The CDR3 loop spans 14 amino acids. V gave up 0 bases and J gave up 2 bases, with 9 bases separating them. This CDR3 is CAWSVGIHTDTQYF. The CDR3 DNA reads TGTGCCTGGAGTGTTGGGATTCACACAGATACGCAGTATTTT.

The chain couples TRBV19 to TRBJ1-5; D is unclear. Trimming left V 3 bases short and J 0 bases short, with 9 bases between. There are 15 residues in the CDR3. Germline V gene sequence: CDR1 LNHDA, CDR2 SQIVND (reference sequence). In nucleotides, the CDR3 is TGTGCCAGTAGTATGGCCTTGGTTAGCAATCAGCCCCAGCATTTT. As protein: CASSMALVSNQPQHF.

The chain combines TRBV6-5 with TRBJ1-1; no firm D call. This CDR3 contains 13 residues. The germline V and J ends were trimmed by 3 bases and 6 bases, with 11 bases remaining between them. CDR1 is MNHEY and CDR2 is SVGAGI in the germline V gene. CDR3 sequence: CASSYAESAEAFF. Written as DNA, the CDR3 is TGTGCCAGCAGTTATGCGGAAAGCGCTGAAGCTTTCTTT.

This clone came up a few times. This sequence joins TRBV6-5 and TRBJ2-7; D ambiguous. The CDR3 is 15 residues long. Germline V gene data show CDR1 as MNHEY and CDR2 as SVGAGI. The V end was cut by 0 bases, the J end by 0 bases, with 9 bases between. This CDR3 is CASSYSARSSYEQYF. The CDR3 region has the DNA TGTGCCAGCAGTTACTCCGCCCGTAGCTCCTACGAGCAGTACTTC.

The V call is TRBV11-3, the J call TRBJ2-2, with 12 bases identical to TRBD2. Unmatched junction bases numbered 4, after V lost 5 bases and J lost 6 bases. This CDR3 region has 15 residues. CDR1 and CDR2 from the germline V gene are SGHNT and YENEEA. DNA of the CDR3: TGTGCCAGCAGCCACCGACTAGCGGGAGCCGGGGAGCTGTTTTTT. Its translation: CASSHRLAGAGELFF.

This clone was counted between two and nine times. The rearrangement joins TRBV7-3 to TRBJ2-3; perhaps TRBD2 as D (5 bases). Trimming took 4 bases from V and 5 from J, leaving 10 bases between them. The germline gives CDR1 SGHTA, CDR2 FQGTGA. This CDR3 spans 13 amino acids. CDR3 sequence: CASSSLRGDTQYF. The CDR3 region has the DNA TGTGCCAGCAGCTCCCTCCGGGGAGATACGCAGTATTTT.

The chain joins TRBV25-1 to TRBJ1-5; TRBD1 matches 7 bases. This CDR3 is built from 15 residues. The V segment lost 2 bases and the J segment 6 bases; nucleotides outside the gene matches: 7. CDR1 is MGHDK and CDR2 is SYGVNS in the germline V gene. CDR3 sequence: CASSERTGAAQPQHF. CDR3 sequence (DNA): TGTGCCAGCAGTGAACGAACAGGGGCGGCTCAGCCCCAGCATTTT.

The V call is TRBV28, the J call TRBJ2-3; 7 nucleotides line up with TRBD2. The CDR3 consists of 16 residues. Germline CDR1 MDHEN, CDR2 SYDVKM. Losses at the gene ends were 3 bases for V and 0 bases for J; bases not matched to a gene: 6. The CDR3 nucleotides are TGTGCCAGCAGTTTGGCCAGAGCGGGAAGCACAGATACGCAGTATTTT. Amino acids: CASSLARAGSTDTQYF.

The chain combines TRBV30 with TRBJ1-5; D ambiguous. This CDR3 spans 14 amino acids. The germline V gene has CDR1 GTSNPN and CDR2 SVGIG (reference sequence). The V end was cut by 1 base, the J end by 5 bases, with 12 bases between. This CDR3 reads CAWSGGQFHQPQHF. The CDR3 coding sequence is TGTGCCTGGAGTGGCGGGCAATTCCATCAGCCCCAGCATTTT.

The rearrangement joins TRBV6-5 to TRBJ2-1, with no clear D. Trimming shortened V by 3 bases and J by 7 bases, and 16 bases separated the two germline ends. Germline loops: CDR1 MNHEY, CDR2 SVGAGI. This CDR3 is built from 15 residues. The CDR3 sequence is CASSYRSGPRNEQFF. CDR3 sequence (DNA): TGTGCCAGCAGTTATAGGAGTGGCCCTAGGAATGAGCAGTTCTTC.

The table lists this clone with a count of one. The chain employs TRBV29-1 and TRBJ2-1; D unclear. V gave up 7 bases and J gave up 5 bases, with 12 bases separating them. CDR3 size: 12 residues. Germline CDR1 SQVTM, CDR2 ANQGSEA. In DNA, the CDR3 is TGCAGCGCTCTAACAGATAACAATGAGCAGTTCTTC. It translates to CSALTDNNEQFF.

J is TRBJ2-7 and V is TRBV7-2, with D possibly TRBD1 on 6 matching bases. The germline gives CDR1 SGHTA, CDR2 FQGNSA. The CDR3 length is 15 residues. Between the trimmed V and J ends, which lost 1 base and 2 bases, there was a span of 12 bases. This CDR3 reads CASSLGGTLPYEQYF. The DNA for the CDR3 is TGTGCCAGCAGCTTAGGGGGGACATTACCCTACGAGCAGTACTTC.

V gene TRBV6-5 combines with J gene TRBJ2-7, with D tentatively TRBD1 (6 bases). Germline values: CDR1 MNHEY, CDR2 SVGAGI. V was cut by 0 bases and J by 4 bases, with 13 bases left in between. CDR3 size: 15 residues. The DNA of the CDR3 is TGTGCCAGCAGTTACTCGACAGGTGGATATTACGAGCAGTACTTC. Amino acid sequence: CASSYSTGGYYEQYF.

The rearrangement links TRBV4-1 to TRBJ2-7, with a possible D match to TRBD1 (5 bases). The CDR3 runs to 15 residues. Looked up from germline, CDR1 is MGHRA and CDR2 is YSYEKL. V was clipped by 1 base and J by 3 bases, with 13 bases between them. CDR3 sequence (DNA): TGCGCCAGCAGCCAAGGTCACAGGCCGGTCTACGAGCAGTACTTC. Translation: CASSQGHRPVYEQYF.

The V gene is TRBV28, the J gene TRBJ2-5, with D possibly TRBD1 on 7 matching bases. The CDR3 contains 15 residues. Germline assignment: CDR1 MDHEN and CDR2 SYDVKM. The V gene lost 5 bases and the J gene lost 3 bases, with 16 bases spanning the gap. CDR3 sequence reads: CASSTRTGGEETQYF. Written as DNA, the CDR3 is TGTGCCAGCAGTACAAGGACAGGAGGGGAAGAGACCCAGTACTTC.

The chain joins TRBV30 to TRBJ2-2; no definite D call. This CDR3 comprises 13 residues. Trimming pared 5 bases from V and 5 bases from J, leaving 12 bases between. Germline CDR1 GTSNPN, CDR2 SVGIG (reference sequence). The chain's CDR3 is CAWFHLVTGELFF. The CDR3 nucleotides read TGTGCCTGGTTCCATTTGGTGACCGGGGAGCTGTTTTTT.

V gene TRBV6-5 combines with J gene TRBJ2-5; no firm D call. Trimming cost V 6 bases and J 2 bases, with 13 bases left between them. The CDR3 consists of 14 residues. Looked up from germline, CDR1 is MNHEY and CDR2 is SVGAGI. The CDR3 coding sequence is TGTGCCAGCAGGCCCACAAGGGCTCAAGAGACCCAGTACTTC. It yields the protein CASRPTRAQETQYF.

As to this clone: Mismatch with germline at one junction end may stem from a read error. The chain combines TRBV2 with TRBJ2-1; TRBD2 matches at 14 bases. In germline, CDR1 is SNHLY, CDR2 FYNNEI. The CDR3 extends over 15 amino acids. CDR3 in amino acids: CASRGTSGSVWERFF. The CDR3 DNA reads TGTGCCAGCAGGGGGACTAGCGGGAGTGTATGGGAGCGGTTCTTC.

The count of this clone is one. This chain uses TRBV30 with TRBJ1-2; D remains ambiguous. This CDR3 comprises 14 residues. V was pared by 4 bases and J by 0 bases, with 12 bases between. The germline gives CDR1 GTSNPN, CDR2 SVGIG (reference sequence). The CDR3 region is CAWIRLPSNYGYTF. The CDR3 DNA is TGTGCCTGGATTCGACTCCCTTCTAACTATGGCTACACCTTC.

The V and J genes are TRBV4-1 and TRBJ2-5; possibly TRBD2 for D (6 bases). The V gene's germline CDR1 is MGHRA and CDR2 YSYEKL. Trimming took 0 bases from V and 5 from J, leaving 13 bases between them. This CDR3 contains 15 residues. CDR3 protein: CASSQDLGDWETQYF. The CDR3 DNA reads as TGCGCCAGCAGCCAAGATTTAGGGGACTGGGAGACCCAGTACTTC.